The sequence of this T cell receptor (beta chain) was determined in a study of cytomegalovirus exposure and HLA in healthy donors. In the study overall: In a later analysis, the 120 or so validation repertoires were reported to have used the same platform as the roughly 670 first-cohort repertoires. General study findings and limits: The authors enumerated 180 or so TCR beta chains as linked to cytomegalovirus.

V shed 4 bases and J 0 bases; nucleotides not matched to a gene: 9. The CDR3 totals 19 residues. From germline, CDR1 is MNHEY and CDR2 SMNVEV (reference sequence). Worth noting for this clone: Its antigen is still unknown.

The donors were members of the 120-subject validation cohort (separate from the roughly 700-subject first cohort). Generated by immunoSEQ multiplex PCR, the TCRdb table keeps only in-frame clones and is missing some. The table includes approximately 140,000 clones, 70% to 90% detected once. The chain uses TRBV27 and TRBJ2-1; TRBD2 agrees at 13 bases. The sequenced sample was PBMCs. The sequence derives from a man aged 18 to 30 in good health and CMV-seropositive. The CDR3 reads CASSSLTSGRANSYNEQFF. The CDR3 DNA reads as TGTGCCAGCAGTTCTCTCACTAGCGGGAGGGCTAACTCCTACAATGAGCAGTTCTTC.